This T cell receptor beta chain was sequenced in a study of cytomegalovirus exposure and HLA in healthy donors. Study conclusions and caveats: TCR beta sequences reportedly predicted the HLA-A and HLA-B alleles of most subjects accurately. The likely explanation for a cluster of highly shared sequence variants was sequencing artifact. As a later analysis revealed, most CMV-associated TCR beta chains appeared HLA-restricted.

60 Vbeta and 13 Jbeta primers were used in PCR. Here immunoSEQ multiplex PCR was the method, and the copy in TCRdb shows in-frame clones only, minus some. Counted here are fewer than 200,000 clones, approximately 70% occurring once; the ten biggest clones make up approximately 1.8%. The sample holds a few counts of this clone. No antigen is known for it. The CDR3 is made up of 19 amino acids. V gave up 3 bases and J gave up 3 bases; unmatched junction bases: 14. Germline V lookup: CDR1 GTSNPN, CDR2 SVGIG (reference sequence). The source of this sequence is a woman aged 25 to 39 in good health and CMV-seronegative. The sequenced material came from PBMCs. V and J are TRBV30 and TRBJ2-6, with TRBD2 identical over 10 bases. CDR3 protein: CAWSNGGGLAKIGANVLTF. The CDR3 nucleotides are TGTGCCTGGAGCAACGGGGGGGGACTAGCGAAAATTGGGGCCAACGTCCTGACTTTC.